Following are 28 T cell receptor beta chains from one sample sequenced in a study of T cells in localized non-small cell lung cancer. Measured with immunoSEQ multiplex PCR; TCRdb has only the in-frame clones, and not every one. The table includes tens of thousands of clones, roughly nine tenths detected once. Specimen: peripheral blood, collected before any cancer treatment. Receptor source: a woman aged 18 to 50 with stage III lung adenocarcinoma.

The table lists this clone with a count of one. V and J are TRBV11-3 and TRBJ2-5; maybe TRBD2 (6 bases). V shed 5 bases and J shed 5 bases, with 15 bases lying between them. This CDR3 is 14 amino acids long. CDR1 is SGHNT and CDR2 is YENEEA in the germline V gene. The CDR3 loop is CASSAGPAGETQYF. The CDR3 nucleotides are TGTGCCAGCAGCGCTGGGCCCGCGGGGGAGACCCAGTACTTC.

The chain recombines TRBV5-6 with TRBJ1-2, with TRBD1 matching 7 bases. Trimming removed 4 bases from V and 0 bases from J; junction bases left unmatched: 3. The CDR3 has 14 residues. The germline gives CDR1 SGHDT, CDR2 YYEEEE. The CDR3 DNA follows: TGTGCCAGCAGCCTGACAGGGACTAACTATGGCTACACCTTC. Its translation: CASSLTGTNYGYTF.

The chain employs TRBV19 and TRBJ2-3; TRBD1 or TRBD2 may be the D gene (5 bases each). Trimming removed 4 bases at V and 5 bases at J, with 16 bases between. This CDR3 has 15 residues. Germline V lookup: CDR1 LNHDA, CDR2 SQIVND (reference sequence). As DNA, the CDR3 is TGTGCCAGTAGTAGGGGGACCAGGCAGCAAGATACGCAGTATTTT. Translating it yields CASSRGTRQQDTQYF.

The rearrangement links TRBV7-2 to TRBJ2-1, with D unresolved. The V end lost 4 bases, the J end lost 7 bases, and 11 bases lay between the germline ends. Germline V gives CDR1 SGHTA, CDR2 FQGNSA. The CDR3 consists of 13 residues. Here the CDR3 reads CASSYSGRNEQFF. CDR3 sequence (DNA): TGTGCCAGCAGCTACTCCGGCAGAAATGAGCAGTTCTTC.

The chain employs TRBV6-1 and TRBJ2-7; perhaps TRBD1 as D (6 bases). Looked up from germline, CDR1 is MNHNS and CDR2 is SASEGT. This CDR3 region has 12 residues. The V gene lost 7 bases and the J gene lost 6 bases, with 13 bases spanning the gap. Here the CDR3 DNA reads TGTGCCAGCACTGAGTTGGGGGCCGAGCAGTACTTC. This codes for CASTELGAEQYF.

This sequence joins TRBV30 and TRBJ1-3; possible D gene TRBD1, 6 bases. V shed 3 bases and J shed 7 bases, with 16 bases lying between them. This CDR3 is 14 amino acids long. Looked up from germline, CDR1 is GTSNPN and CDR2 is SVGIG (reference sequence). The CDR3 is CAWSSPGDGNTIYF. The CDR3 DNA is TGTGCCTGGAGCTCCCCAGGGGATGGGAACACCATATATTTT.

This rearrangement joins TRBV6-1 to TRBJ1-1, with a weak D call TRBD1 (6 bases). Trimming took off 7 bases at V and 2 bases at J, with 14 bases between the two ends. The CDR3 has 14 residues. Germline-derived CDR1 and CDR2 are MNHNS and SASEGT. The CDR3 coding sequence is TGTGCCAGCAAAGAGGGGGGTTTAAACACTGAAGCTTTCTTT. Its protein is CASKEGGLNTEAFF.

This chain joins TRBV4-1 and TRBJ1-2; 10 bases are shared with TRBD1. This CDR3 has 16 residues. The V and J ends lost 2 bases and 6 bases, in that order; junction bases with no gene match: 9. CDR1 MGHRA and CDR2 YSYEKL come from the germline V gene. The CDR3 is CASSQQKTGGGNGYTF. CDR3 coding DNA: TGCGCCAGCAGCCAACAGAAGACAGGGGGCGGAAATGGCTACACCTTC.

The chain employs TRBV25-1 and TRBJ1-6; D ambiguous. V lost 6 bases to trimming and J lost 7 bases, with 13 bases between them. The CDR3 has 14 residues. Germline CDR1 MGHDK, CDR2 SYGVNS. DNA for the CDR3: TGTGCCAGCAGCGACCTGGGGTACAATTCACCCCTCCACTTT. Its translation is CASSDLGYNSPLHF.

The chain combines TRBV30 with TRBJ1-5, with TRBD1 matching over 9 bases. This CDR3 region has 14 residues. J gave up 6 bases and V 0 bases, and 3 bases lay outside the gene matches. The germline V gene has CDR1 GTSNPN and CDR2 SVGIG (reference sequence). CDR3: CAWSVGTGSQPQHF. The DNA of the CDR3 is TGTGCCTGGAGTGTCGGGACAGGGAGTCAGCCCCAGCATTTT.

The chain links TRBV2 to TRBJ2-7; D ambiguous. Looked up from germline, CDR1 is SNHLY and CDR2 is FYNNEI. Trimming cost V 4 bases and J 0 bases, with 13 bases left between them. This CDR3 has 15 amino acids. CDR3 nucleotides: TGTGCCAGCAGTGGACGGCAGCTTAACTCCTACGAGCAGTACTTC. This translates into CASSGRQLNSYEQYF.

The table lists this clone with a count of one. J is TRBJ2-3 and V is TRBV5-4; 7 bases align to TRBD1. Trimming cost V 4 bases and J 0 bases; bases outside gene matches: 5. The CDR3 loop spans 15 amino acids. Germline V CDR1 and CDR2: SGHNT, YYREEE (reference sequence). CDR3: CASSIGTASTDTQYF. The CDR3 DNA sequence: TGTGCCAGCAGCATAGGGACAGCTAGCACAGATACGCAGTATTTT.

This chain links TRBV6-1 with TRBJ1-4, with 8 bases fitting TRBD1. Trimming at V came to 4 bases and at J to 6 bases, leaving 7 bases not matched to a gene. Germline lookup yields CDR1 MNHNS and CDR2 SASEGT. The CDR3 spans 15 residues. This CDR3 is CASSVQGAGDEKLFF. Written as DNA, the CDR3 is TGTGCCAGCAGTGTGCAGGGGGCTGGGGATGAAAAACTGTTTTTT.

V usage is TRBV6-5 and J usage is TRBJ1-4; D is unclear. From germline, CDR1 is MNHEY and CDR2 SVGAGI. V lost 4 bases and J lost 0, with 6 bases in between. This CDR3 has 14 residues. CDR3 bases: TGTGCCAGCAGTTTGAGTGCAACTAATGAAAAACTGTTTTTT. It encodes CASSLSATNEKLFF.

This chain connects TRBV10-3 to TRBJ2-3, with 8 bases identical to TRBD2. CDR1 and CDR2 from the germline V gene are ENHRY and SYGVKD. The CDR3 extends over 16 amino acids. With 3 bases clipped from V and 5 bases from J, the junction kept 10 bases outside the gene matches. CDR3 protein: CAISEIRGGSGDTQYF. The CDR3 DNA sequence: TGTGCCATCAGTGAAATTCGCGGGGGGAGCGGAGATACGCAGTATTTT.

This chain connects TRBV6-5 to TRBJ2-7; the D gene is possibly TRBD2 (5 bases). The CDR3 extends over 14 amino acids. V was pared by 5 bases and J by 3 bases, with 14 bases between. Per the germline V gene, CDR1 is MNHEY and CDR2 is SVGAGI. CDR3 sequence: CASSGRAWGYEQYF. Here the CDR3 DNA reads TGTGCCAGCAGTGGGCGGGCGTGGGGCTACGAGCAGTACTTC.

This clone was picked up a small number of times. The V gene is TRBV30, the J gene TRBJ1-1; 10 positions match TRBD1. V shed 3 bases, J shed 4 bases, and the junction held 8 bases outside the gene matches. The CDR3 runs to 15 residues. Germline V gives CDR1 GTSNPN, CDR2 SVGIG (reference sequence). CDR3 sequence (DNA): TGTGCCTGGAGCCCCTCCCGGACAGGGGGCACTGAAGCTTTCTTT. The encoded protein is CAWSPSRTGGTEAFF.

The V gene is TRBV30, the J gene TRBJ1-5, with 9 bases lining up with TRBD1. J gave up 10 bases and V 2 bases, and 6 bases lay outside the gene matches. Germline V gives CDR1 GTSNPN, CDR2 SVGIG (reference sequence). This CDR3 region has 13 residues. The CDR3 bases are TGTGCCTGGAGTCCACAGGGGGCGGGACCCCAGCATTTT. It translates to CAWSPQGAGPQHF.

The gene calls are TRBV11-2 and TRBJ2-5; 10 nucleotides match TRBD2. CDR1 SGHAT and CDR2 FQNNGV come from the germline V gene. This CDR3 has 14 residues. V shed 2 bases, J shed 4 bases, and the junction held 1 base outside the gene matches. The CDR3 region is CASSLLAGGETQYF. The CDR3 bases are TGTGCCAGCAGCTTATTAGCGGGGGGAGAGACCCAGTACTTC.

V usage is TRBV7-2 and J usage is TRBJ2-5; 14 bases line up with TRBD2. V gave up 1 base and J gave up 5 bases; unmatched junction bases: 0. Germline V gene sequence: CDR1 SGHTA, CDR2 FQGNSA. The CDR3 has 15 residues. CDR3: CASSLGLAGGETQYF. CDR3 in DNA: TGTGCCAGCAGCTTAGGACTAGCGGGGGGGGAGACCCAGTACTTC. Looking up the rest from reference TRBV7-2 and TRBJ2-5 gives the full variable domain: GAGVSQSPSNKVTEKGKDVELRCDPISGHTALYWYRQSLGQGLEFLIYFQGNSAPDKSGLPSDRFSAERTGGSVSTLTIQRTQQEDSAVYLCASSLGLAGGETQYFGPGTRLLVL.

Note on this clone: Additional DNA sequences in this sample encode the identical CDR3. J is TRBJ2-2 and V is TRBV6-5; D not resolved. The V gene's germline CDR1 is MNHEY and CDR2 SVGAGI. V was trimmed by 5 bases and J by 4 bases, leaving 11 bases between them. The CDR3 totals 14 residues. The CDR3 DNA reads TGTGCCAGCAGTGGACCAATGGGCACCGGGGAGCTGTTTTTT. Amino acids: CASSGPMGTGELFF.

The V gene is TRBV5-5, the J gene TRBJ1-2; D gene unclear. Trimming took 3 bases from V and 8 from J, leaving 14 bases between them. The CDR3 runs to 13 residues. CDR1 and CDR2 (germline): SGHKS, YYEKEE (reference sequence). The CDR3 sequence is CASSSGSSEGYTF. CDR3 DNA sequence: TGTGCCAGCAGCTCGGGGTCGTCTGAGGGCTACACCTTC.

The CDR3, as DNA: TGTGCCATCAGCTCCTCAGGTACGCAGTATTTT. Encoded protein: CAISSSGTQYF. The chain has TRBV10-3 and TRBJ2-3; D uncertain. CDR3 length equals 11 residues. Germline V CDR1 and CDR2: ENHRY, SYGVKD. V lost 6 bases to trimming and J lost 8 bases, with 9 bases between them.

This chain connects TRBV9 to TRBJ1-4; D perhaps matches TRBD1 (6 bases). The CDR3 has 16 amino acids. Germline CDR1 is SGDLS and CDR2 is YYNGEE. Trimming took off 0 bases at V and 7 bases at J, with 16 bases between the two ends. The CDR3 coding sequence is TGTGCCAGCAGCGTAGGGACAGCCCTTCGTGGTGAAAAACTGTTTTTT. Translating it yields CASSVGTALRGEKLFF.

The V call is TRBV15, the J call TRBJ2-7; 7 bases align to TRBD1. With 1 base clipped from V and 1 base from J, the junction kept 7 bases outside the gene matches. The CDR3 sequence is 16 residues long. Germline CDR1 reads LNHNV; CDR2 reads YYDKDF (reference sequence). CDR3 bases: TGTGCCACCAGCAGAGCTCAACCGGGACAGTCCTACGAGCAGTACTTC. Translating it yields CATSRAQPGQSYEQYF.

The chain uses TRBV2 and TRBJ2-4, with D maybe TRBD1 (6 bases). This CDR3 region has 12 residues. Germline V CDR1 and CDR2: SNHLY, FYNNEI. Trimming pared 6 bases from V and 6 bases from J, leaving 9 bases between. The CDR3 loop reads CASSPDRNIQYF. The CDR3 region has the DNA TGTGCCAGCAGCCCGGACAGAAACATTCAGTACTTC.

The rearrangement uses TRBV29-1 and TRBJ1-4; 7 bases align to TRBD1. The CDR3 is made up of 14 amino acids. The V and J ends lost 7 bases and 3 bases, in that order; junction bases with no gene match: 8. CDR1 and CDR2 from the germline V gene are SQVTM and ANQGSEA. The CDR3 DNA reads as TGCAGCGCCGACTCCGGGACAGCTAATGAAAAACTGTTTTTT. Its protein is CSADSGTANEKLFF.

The chain is built from TRBV4-2 and TRBJ2-7; perhaps D is TRBD1 or TRBD2 (5 bases each). The CDR3 is made up of 17 amino acids. V was trimmed by 1 base and J by 0 bases, leaving 16 bases between them. Germline V gives CDR1 LGHNA, CDR2 YNFKEQ. The CDR3 bases are TGTGCCAGCAGCCAAGTCCAGGGAGCCAGGCCCTCCTACGAGCAGTACTTC. Amino acids: CASSQVQGARPSYEQYF.